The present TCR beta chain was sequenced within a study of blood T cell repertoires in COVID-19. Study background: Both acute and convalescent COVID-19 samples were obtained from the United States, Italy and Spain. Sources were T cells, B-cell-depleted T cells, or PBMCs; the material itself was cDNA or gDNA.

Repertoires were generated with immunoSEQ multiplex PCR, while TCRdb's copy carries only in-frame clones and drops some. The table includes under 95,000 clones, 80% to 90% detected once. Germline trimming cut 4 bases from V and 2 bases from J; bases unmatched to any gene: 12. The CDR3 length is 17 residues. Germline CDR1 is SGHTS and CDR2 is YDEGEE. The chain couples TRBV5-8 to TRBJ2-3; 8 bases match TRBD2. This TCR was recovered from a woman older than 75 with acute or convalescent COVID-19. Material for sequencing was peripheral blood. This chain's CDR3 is CASSGRSTSGFTDTQYF. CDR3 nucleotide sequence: TGTGCCAGCAGCGGGAGGTCAACTAGCGGATTCACAGATACGCAGTATTTT.